The 21 T cell receptor beta chains given below trace back to one sample, sequenced in a study of OX40 agonist ivuxolimab in advanced cancers. Assay: immunoSEQ multiplex PCR; the TCRdb copy retains only in-frame clones and omits some. The table has 48,000 or so clones, less than 85% seen once. Sequencing was performed on CD4+ or CD8+ T cells sorted from blood, taken in a trial of the OX40 agonist ivuxolimab. The receptors here all came from an adult with an advanced solid tumor such as melanoma, head and neck, liver or kidney cancer.

DNA for the CDR3: TGTGCCAGTAGGGTGGACACCTTTTCGGATACGCAGTATTTT. Translated, it gives CASRVDTFSDTQYF. This chain links TRBV19 with TRBJ2-3, with D maybe TRBD1 (5 bases). The CDR3 sequence is 14 residues long. Germline CDR1 is LNHDA and CDR2 is SQIVND (reference sequence). Trimming removed 6 bases at V and 6 bases at J, with 16 bases between.

The rearrangement joins TRBV18 to TRBJ1-1; D gene ambiguous. Germline V gene lookup returns CDR1 KGHSH and CDR2 LQKENI. Trimming removed 3 bases at V and 3 bases at J, with 5 bases between. CDR3 length: 12 residues. CDR3 coding DNA: TGTGCCAGCTCACCCTCCTACACTGAAGCTTTCTTT. This sequence encodes CASSPSYTEAFF.

This clone was counted a few times. This chain joins TRBV2 and TRBJ1-4; D gene ambiguous. Germline CDR1 is SNHLY and CDR2 is FYNNEI. There are 13 residues in the CDR3. V was pared by 4 bases and J by 7 bases, with 10 bases between. The CDR3 protein is CASSVRAGEKLFF. The DNA of the CDR3 is TGTGCCAGCAGTGTGAGGGCAGGTGAAAAACTGTTTTTT.

This clone was seen a few times. J is TRBJ1-3 and V is TRBV2; no definite D call. Germline values: CDR1 SNHLY, CDR2 FYNNEI. The V end was cut by 6 bases, the J end by 0 bases, with 12 bases between. The CDR3 has 15 residues. In DNA form, the CDR3 reads TGTGCCAGCAGCCCAAGGCAAAGCTCTGGAAACACCATATATTTT. It yields the protein CASSPRQSSGNTIYF.

The chain carries TRBV21-1 and TRBJ1-2; TRBD1, the D gene given by the table, was not confirmed from the DNA. TRBV21-1 is designated a pseudogene. The length of the CDR3 is 16 residues. The CDR3 bases are TGTGCCAGCAGCAATCGGACAGCGGAACCGAACTATGGCTACACCTTC. This encodes CASSNRTAEPNYGYTF.

This clone turned up a few times. The J gene is TRBJ2-2, the V gene TRBV6-4, with D hard to call. V lost 9 bases and J 1 base, leaving 9 bases between the germline ends. Germline V gene data show CDR1 as MRHNA and CDR2 as SNTAGT. This CDR3 comprises 13 residues. CDR3 in amino acids: CASATENTGELFF. As DNA, the CDR3 is TGTGCCAGTGCGACTGAGAACACCGGGGAGCTGTTTTTT.

The rearrangement uses TRBV2 and TRBJ2-2; 11 bases are a match to TRBD1. The V gene's germline CDR1 is SNHLY and CDR2 FYNNEI. The V and J ends lost 5 bases and 6 bases, in that order; junction bases with no gene match: 5. CDR3 size: 15 residues. CDR3 region: CASSPGGQGAGELFF. The CDR3 DNA sequence: TGTGCCAGCAGTCCAGGGGGACAGGGGGCCGGGGAGCTGTTTTTT.

The chain couples TRBV30 to TRBJ1-4; no definite D call. Germline V gene sequence: CDR1 GTSNPN, CDR2 SVGIG (reference sequence). V dropped 3 bases and J dropped 0 bases, with 8 bases sitting between them. The CDR3 extends over 14 amino acids. CDR3 sequence: CAWRYSPTNEKLFF. The CDR3 nucleotides read TGTGCCTGGAGGTATTCTCCAACTAATGAAAAACTGTTTTTT.

This sequence joins TRBV2 and TRBJ2-5, with D tentatively TRBD2 (5 bases). CDR1 is SNHLY and CDR2 is FYNNEI in the germline V gene. CDR3 length equals 14 residues. Trimming shortened V by 2 bases and J by 4 bases, and 11 bases separated the two germline ends. The CDR3 reads CASSELLVTETQYF. The DNA for the CDR3 is TGTGCCAGCAGTGAACTACTAGTGACAGAGACCCAGTACTTC.

This sequence joins TRBV27 and TRBJ2-5; TRBD2 is a possible D gene (5 bases). The CDR3 is 16 residues long. Trimming cost V 3 bases and J 5 bases, with 19 bases left between them. Per germline, CDR1 MNHEY and CDR2 SMNVEV (reference sequence). CDR3 nucleotides: TGTGCCAGCAGTTTGGCCCCTGGGCGGGTTGGGGAGACCCAGTACTTC. Translating it yields CASSLAPGRVGETQYF.

The V and J genes are TRBV11-1 and TRBJ2-7; D gene ambiguous. The V gene's germline CDR1 is SGHAT and CDR2 FQDESV (reference sequence). V lost 3 bases, J lost 5 bases, and 11 bases lay in between. The CDR3 has 13 residues. CDR3 sequence: CASSFVGFHEQYF. CDR3 DNA: TGTGCCAGCAGCTTCGTGGGGTTCCACGAGCAGTACTTC. Full variable domain (missing parts from reference TRBV11-1 and TRBJ2-7): EAEVAQSPRYKITEKSQAVAFWCDPISGHATLYWYRQILGQGPELLVQFQDESVVDDSQLPKDRFSAERLKGVDSTLKIQPAELGDSAMYLCASSFVGFHEQYFGPGTRLTVT.

The chain is built from TRBV4-2 and TRBJ2-1; D not certain. Per the germline V gene, CDR1 is LGHNA and CDR2 is YNFKEQ. V dropped 4 bases and J dropped 3 bases, with 10 bases sitting between them. The CDR3 has 14 amino acids. CDR3 DNA sequence: TGTGCCAGCAGCCCGGAGAGGCTCTACAATGAGCAGTTCTTC. Translated: CASSPERLYNEQFF.

This chain links TRBV28 with TRBJ1-1; 7 nucleotides line up with TRBD1. After removal of 7 bases from V and 0 bases from J, the junction contained 14 bases not matched to a gene. Germline CDR1 reads MDHEN; CDR2 reads SYDVKM. The CDR3 is 17 amino acids. This CDR3 is CASNNLDRWGMNTEAFF. CDR3 nucleotides: TGTGCCAGCAATAACCTGGACAGGTGGGGGATGAACACTGAAGCTTTCTTT.

The chain uses TRBV2 and TRBJ2-3; 13 bases match TRBD2. The germline CDR1 and CDR2 sequences are SNHLY and FYNNEI. Unmatched junction bases numbered 12, after V lost 9 bases and J lost 6 bases. This CDR3 has 16 amino acids. The CDR3 region is CASTLPTSGRVDTQYF. For the CDR3, the DNA is TGTGCCAGTACCCTCCCCACTAGCGGGAGGGTGGATACGCAGTATTTT.

This chain uses TRBV6-1 with TRBJ2-3, with D possibly matching TRBD1 (6 bases). CDR1 is MNHNS and CDR2 is SASEGT in the germline V gene. The CDR3 contains 12 residues. Between the trimmed V and J ends, which lost 2 bases and 6 bases, there was a span of 6 bases. The CDR3 reads CASSEQGDTQYF. For the CDR3, the DNA is TGTGCCAGCAGTGAACAGGGGGATACGCAGTATTTT.

The chain uses TRBV28 and TRBJ2-3; the match to TRBD2 covers 9 bases. Trimming took 5 bases from V and 0 from J; bases not matched to a gene: 6. The length of the CDR3 is 16 residues. Germline V lookup: CDR1 MDHEN, CDR2 SYDVKM. The CDR3 reads CASSLSGGPSTDTQYF. The CDR3 DNA sequence: TGTGCCAGCAGTCTTAGCGGGGGCCCTAGCACAGATACGCAGTATTTT.

With respect to this clone: Relative to the germline gene, one junction end is altered; a read error may explain this. The rearrangement links TRBV7-7 to TRBJ2-7; D is ambiguous. The CDR3 loop spans 14 amino acids. Germline CDR1 reads SSHAT; CDR2 reads FNYEAQ (reference sequence). The CDR3 protein is CASSSSLASYEQYF. CDR3 DNA: TGTGCTAGCAGCTCCTCCCTGGCATCTTACGAGCAGTACTTC.

This clone was counted a few times. The chain combines TRBV5-1 with TRBJ1-6; no reliable D call. The CDR3 length is 13 residues. The V and J ends lost 3 bases and 10 bases respectively, with 11 bases between them. Germline-derived CDR1 and CDR2 are SGHRS and YFSETQ. CDR3 sequence (DNA): TGCGCCAGCAGCTCGGACGGTCCCTCACCCCTCCACTTT. Its protein is CASSSDGPSPLHF. Drawing the rest from reference TRBV5-1 and TRBJ1-6, the complete variable domain is KAGVTQTPRYLIKTRGQQVTLSCSPISGHRSVSWYQQTPGQGLQFLFEYFSETQRNKGNFPGRFSGRQFSNSRSEMNVSTLELGDSALYLCASSSDGPSPLHFGNGTRLTVT.

The rearrangement joins TRBV2 to TRBJ2-1; 7 nucleotides agree with TRBD2. The germline CDR1 and CDR2 sequences are SNHLY and FYNNEI. J lost 8 bases, V lost 5 bases, and 6 bases had no gene match. CDR3 length equals 13 residues. In DNA, the CDR3 is TGTGCCAGCAGTCTCGGGACTATTGATGAGCAGTTCTTC. Amino acid sequence: CASSLGTIDEQFF.

The CDR3 loop is CAITRKGDDGYTF. CDR3 bases: TGTGCCATCACTCGCAAGGGCGATGATGGCTACACCTTC. The rearrangement uses TRBV10-3 and TRBJ1-2; D is undetermined. The V gene lost 7 bases and the J gene lost 6 bases, with 15 bases spanning the gap. CDR3 length equals 13 residues. The germline V gene has CDR1 ENHRY and CDR2 SYGVKD.

The CDR3: CASTPGLRPQHF. For the CDR3, the DNA is TGTGCCAGCACCCCGGGACTCAGGCCCCAGCATTTT. The chain recombines TRBV6-6 with TRBJ1-5; TRBD1 might be the D (5 bases). This CDR3 is 12 amino acids long. V gave up 7 bases and J gave up 9 bases, with 13 bases separating them. In germline, CDR1 is MNHNY, CDR2 SVGAGI (reference sequence).